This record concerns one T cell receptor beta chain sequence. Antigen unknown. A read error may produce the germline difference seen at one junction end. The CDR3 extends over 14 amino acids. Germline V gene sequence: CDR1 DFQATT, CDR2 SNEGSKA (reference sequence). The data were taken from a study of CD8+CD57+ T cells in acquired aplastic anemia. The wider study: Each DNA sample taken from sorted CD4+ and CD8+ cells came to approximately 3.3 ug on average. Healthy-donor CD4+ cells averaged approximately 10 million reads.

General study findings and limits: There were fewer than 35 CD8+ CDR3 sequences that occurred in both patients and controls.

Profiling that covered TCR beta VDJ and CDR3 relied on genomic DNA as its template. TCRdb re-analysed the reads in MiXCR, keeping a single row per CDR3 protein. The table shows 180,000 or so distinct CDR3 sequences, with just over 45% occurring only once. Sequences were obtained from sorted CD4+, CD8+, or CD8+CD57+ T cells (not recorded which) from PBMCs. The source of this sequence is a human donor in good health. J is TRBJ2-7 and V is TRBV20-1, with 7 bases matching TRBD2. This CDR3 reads CSAPEGGRGYEQHF. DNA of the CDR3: TGCAGTGCTCCAGAGGGAGGGAGAGGGTACGAGCAGCACTTC.